This TCR beta chain comes out of a study of beta chain features in type 1 diabetes. This CDR3 spans 15 amino acids. Germline V gene lookup returns CDR1 MDHEN and CDR2 SYDVKM. V was pared by 2 bases and J by 7 bases, with 8 bases of the junction left unmatched. Reverse transcription of all isolated RNA meant that expressed TCRB transcripts were sequenced. Produced via immunoSEQ multiplex PCR; TCRdb's table is partial and in-frame only. Found here are under 400,000 clones, around 13% of them singletons; the top ten hold 0.017%. Study results and caveats: PCR might pick shorter templates more often, in the same way for patients and controls. Sampled from patients, naive, central memory and Treg TCRB repertoires appeared more similar than those sampled from healthy donors.

This clone was seen a few times. The target antigen is unknown. The chain uses TRBV28 and TRBJ2-7; TRBD2 matches 10 bases. Sequencing was carried out using naive CD4+ T cells from blood. The TCR comes from a man between 18 and 29 years old in good health. The CDR3 nucleotides are TGTGCCAGCAGTTTAGAGCTAGCGGGAGTGAAGGAGCAGTACTTC. Its protein product is CASSLELAGVKEQYF.